The TCR beta chain described here comes from a study of early T cells in non-severe SARS-CoV-2 infection. Study details: Sequencing input comprised bulk RNA from unsorted whole blood; chain pairing was not available. Study observations and caveats: Clonotype matching in VDJdb favored anti-spike CD8 responses and did not capture private and CD4 specificities.

Unique molecular identifiers were added to individual cDNA molecules. TCRdb fed the 5' RACE reads into MiXCR, producing one record per CDR3 protein. The data show tens of thousands of distinct CDR3 sequences, over 12% seen once. This CDR3 has 12 residues. The ends lost 6 bases at V and 2 bases at J; junction bases unmatched: 2. Germline V gives CDR1 SQVTM, CDR2 ANQGSEA. Concerning this clonotype itself: The antigen remains unidentified.

The J gene is TRBJ2-7, the V gene TRBV29-1, with 9 bases aligning to TRBD1. Sequencing was performed on whole blood. The sequence derives from an adult who was a healthcare worker with PCR-confirmed SARS-CoV-2 infection or an uninfected control (not recorded which). CDR3 in amino acids: CSVGQGTYEQYF. CDR3 bases: TGCAGCGTCGGACAGGGGACCTACGAGCAGTACTTC.